These 26 T cell receptor beta chains came from one sample sequenced in a study of T cell responses to AZD1222 COVID-19 vaccine. The data were produced by immunoSEQ multiplex PCR, yet TCRdb's version contains in-frame clones alone and is incomplete. Here the sample spans around 56,000 clones, around 92% being singletons. The input for sequencing was peripheral blood, taken 28 days after the second AZD1222 dose. The receptors here all came from an adult who received the AZD1222 COVID-19 vaccine.

This clone was counted between two and nine times. The V call is TRBV5-6, the J call TRBJ1-3; weak D call: TRBD1 (6 bases). The germline V and J ends were trimmed by 2 bases and 2 bases, with 11 bases remaining between them. Germline-derived CDR1 and CDR2 are SGHDT and YYEEEE. The CDR3 covers 15 residues. This chain's CDR3 is CASSFTGSAGNTIYF. The CDR3 nucleotides read TGTGCCAGCAGCTTCACAGGGTCGGCTGGAAACACCATATATTTT.

This clone has only a few counts. The chain recombines TRBV5-5 with TRBJ2-2, with 15 nucleotides matching TRBD2. With V trimmed by 4 bases and J by 8 bases, 9 bases remained unmatched. CDR1 SGHKS and CDR2 YYEKEE come from the germline V gene (reference sequence). CDR3 length: 17 residues. CDR3 sequence: CASSPGLAGGLGGELFF. CDR3 DNA sequence: TGTGCCAGCAGCCCCGGACTAGCGGGAGGGCTAGGAGGGGAGCTGTTTTTT.

The chain employs TRBV11-2 and TRBJ2-2; TRBD1 is a possible D gene (6 bases). Germline V gives CDR1 SGHAT, CDR2 FQNNGV. The CDR3 covers 16 residues. The V and J ends lost 5 bases and 3 bases respectively, with 16 bases between them. CDR3 sequence (DNA): TGTGCCAGCAGCCCCGGGACACACCTAGACACCGGGGAGCTGTTTTTT. This codes for CASSPGTHLDTGELFF.

The chain has TRBV6-6 and TRBJ1-2; D is unclear. The V end lost 2 bases, the J end lost 8 bases, and 12 bases lay between the germline ends. Germline CDR1 MNHNY, CDR2 SVGAGI (reference sequence). CDR3 length: 13 amino acids. The CDR3, as DNA: TGTGCCAGCAGTTACGTCGGGGAGGCCGGCTACACCTTC. Translation: CASSYVGEAGYTF.

The chain couples TRBV5-1 to TRBJ2-3; perhaps TRBD1 as D (6 bases). This CDR3 is built from 15 residues. Trimming pared 5 bases from V and 4 bases from J, leaving 17 bases between. Germline CDR1 reads SGHRS; CDR2 reads YFSETQ. The CDR3 protein is CASSHKTGLADTQYF. The DNA of the CDR3 is TGCGCCAGCAGTCATAAGACAGGTCTCGCAGATACGCAGTATTTT.

The chain carries TRBV11-1 and TRBJ2-3; TRBD1 matches 8 bases. The trim removed 6 bases at V and 2 bases at J, leaving 4 bases unmatched. This CDR3 is 14 amino acids long. The germline CDR1 and CDR2 sequences are SGHAT and FQDESV (reference sequence). The CDR3 nucleotides are TGTGCCAGCAGAGCACAGGGGGACACAGATACGCAGTATTTT. Translating it yields CASRAQGDTDTQYF.

The gene calls are TRBV6-5 and TRBJ2-5; a possible D gene is TRBD2 (6 bases). CDR1 and CDR2 from the germline V gene are MNHEY and SVGAGI. V dropped 7 bases and J dropped 4 bases, with 19 bases sitting between them. The CDR3 spans 15 residues. CDR3 bases: TGTGCCAGCATTCAACCCAGGGCGGGAAGAGAGACCCAGTACTTC. Encoded protein: CASIQPRAGRETQYF.

The CDR3 nucleotides read TGTGCCAGCAGCTCCGGGGGCCATTCCACGGGCTACACCTTC. Its translation is CASSSGGHSTGYTF. The chain employs TRBV7-3 and TRBJ1-2; maybe TRBD1 (6 bases). CDR3 length: 14 amino acids. CDR1 is SGHTA and CDR2 is FQGTGA in the germline V gene. V lost 4 bases to trimming and J lost 8 bases, with 17 bases between them.

The chain has TRBV7-2 and TRBJ2-1; no reliable D call. Looked up from germline, CDR1 is SGHTA and CDR2 is FQGNSA. The length of the CDR3 is 16 residues. V lost 2 bases to trimming and J lost 7 bases, with 18 bases between them. The chain's CDR3 is CASSLYAPTLANEQFF. CDR3 nucleotide sequence: TGTGCCAGCAGCTTATATGCCCCCACCCTGGCGAATGAGCAGTTCTTC.

This clone was observed a few times. This rearrangement joins TRBV19 to TRBJ1-6; 9 positions agree with TRBD1. J lost 7 bases, V lost 3 bases, and 4 bases had no gene match. From germline, CDR1 is LNHDA and CDR2 SQIVND (reference sequence). The CDR3 consists of 15 residues. The CDR3 bases are TGTGCCAGTAGTATTTTCGGGACAGGGAATTCACCCCTCCACTTT. Amino acids: CASSIFGTGNSPLHF.

Only one count was recorded for this clone. As DNA, the CDR3 is TGTGCCAGCAGCTTAGGGATGCTAGGGAGGGAGACCCAGTACTTC. Protein product: CASSLGMLGRETQYF. The chain couples TRBV11-2 to TRBJ2-5; a weak D match, TRBD2 (6 bases). The length of the CDR3 is 15 residues. V was pared by 1 base and J by 5 bases, with 14 bases between. Germline V lookup: CDR1 SGHAT, CDR2 FQNNGV.

The chain has TRBV30 and TRBJ1-6; 11 bases line up with TRBD1. V dropped 3 bases and J dropped 7; count of bases not matched to a gene: 5. From germline, CDR1 is GTSNPN and CDR2 SVGIG (reference sequence). The CDR3 consists of 15 residues. CDR3 region: CAWSVGDRGNSPLHF. The CDR3 bases are TGTGCCTGGAGCGTCGGGGACAGGGGGAATTCACCCCTCCACTTT.

This clone was seen more than once but under ten times. The chain combines TRBV6-5 with TRBJ2-2; D may be TRBD1 (6 bases). Germline CDR1 reads MNHEY; CDR2 reads SVGAGI. Trimming removed 5 bases from V and 9 bases from J, with 10 bases in between. There are 12 residues in the CDR3. As DNA, the CDR3 is TGTGCCAGCAGTAAGGGACAAAGGGAGCTGTTTTTT. Protein sequence: CASSKGQRELFF.

V and J are TRBV5-1 and TRBJ2-1; 8 positions match TRBD2. Germline assignment: CDR1 SGHRS and CDR2 YFSETQ. The CDR3 runs 16 residues. The V gene end was trimmed by 0 bases and the J gene end by 0 bases; junction bases not matched to a gene: 2. CDR3 DNA sequence: TGCGCCAGCAGCTTGGTAGCGGGGAGCTCCTACAATGAGCAGTTCTTC. This sequence encodes CASSLVAGSSYNEQFF. Full variable domain (outside the CDR3, taken from reference TRBV5-1 and TRBJ2-1): KAGVTQTPRYLIKTRGQQVTLSCSPISGHRSVSWYQQTPGQGLQFLFEYFSETQRNKGNFPGRFSGRQFSNSRSEMNVSTLELGDSALYLCASSLVAGSSYNEQFFGPGTRLTVL.

The gene calls are TRBV29-1 and TRBJ1-2, with D perhaps TRBD1 (6 bases). Germline CDR1 is SQVTM and CDR2 is ANQGSEA. The germline V and J ends were trimmed by 6 bases and 5 bases, with 16 bases remaining between them. The CDR3 length is 13 residues. This CDR3 is CSVVNRVHYGYTF. The CDR3, as DNA: TGCAGCGTCGTAAACAGGGTCCATTATGGCTACACCTTC.

This clone was detected a few times. The chain is built from TRBV2 and TRBJ2-2, with 8 bases lining up with TRBD2. Germline values: CDR1 SNHLY, CDR2 FYNNEI. The CDR3 covers 15 residues. The ends lost 6 bases at V and 3 bases at J; junction bases unmatched: 6. The CDR3 region is CASSLWRGDTGELFF. CDR3 sequence (DNA): TGTGCCAGCAGCCTCTGGCGGGGGGACACCGGGGAGCTGTTTTTT.

V is TRBV18 and J is TRBJ2-7, with 9 bases fitting TRBD2. J was trimmed by 3 bases and V by 1 base; bases with no gene match: 1. CDR1 is KGHSH, CDR2 LQKENI, per germline. This CDR3 has 14 amino acids. The CDR3 region is CASSPQTSGYEQYF. Here the CDR3 DNA reads TGTGCCAGCTCACCACAGACTAGCGGCTACGAGCAGTACTTC.

The V and J genes are TRBV30 and TRBJ2-7; 7 bases map to TRBD2. Germline loops: CDR1 GTSNPN, CDR2 SVGIG (reference sequence). The V gene end was trimmed by 4 bases and the J gene end by 0 bases; junction bases not matched to a gene: 3. The CDR3 is 13 amino acids. The CDR3 DNA follows: TGTGCCTGGACCCCGGGAGGCTCCTACGAGCAGTACTTC. This codes for CAWTPGGSYEQYF.

The rearrangement links TRBV29-1 to TRBJ1-2; D gene ambiguous. Germline CDR1 SQVTM, CDR2 ANQGSEA. The CDR3 spans 12 residues. V was trimmed by 3 bases and J by 4 bases, leaving 9 bases between them. CDR3 nucleotides: TGCAGCGTTGACGGCGGAGTCTATGGCTACACCTTC. Translation: CSVDGGVYGYTF.

The CDR3 spells CASSSPSGSYEQYF. CDR3 nucleotides: TGTGCCAGCAGCAGTCCTAGCGGGAGCTACGAGCAGTACTTC. The rearrangement joins TRBV7-9 to TRBJ2-7, with 10 bases lining up with TRBD2. The junction had 4 bases not matched to a gene; V was cut back by 5 bases and J by 3 bases. The CDR3 runs to 14 residues. Germline-derived CDR1 and CDR2 are SEHNR and FQNEAQ (reference sequence).

This sequence joins TRBV5-1 and TRBJ2-2; D tentatively fits TRBD1 or TRBD2 (5 bases each). This CDR3 comprises 16 residues. Germline V lookup: CDR1 SGHRS, CDR2 YFSETQ. Between the trimmed V and J ends, which lost 4 bases and 2 bases, there was a span of 15 bases. The CDR3 protein is CASSPVGVHNTGELFF. The CDR3 nucleotides read TGCGCCAGCAGCCCGGTGGGGGTACACAACACCGGGGAGCTGTTTTTT.

This chain joins TRBV13 and TRBJ2-7; D not certain. This CDR3 spans 13 amino acids. V lost 1 base, J lost 0 bases, and 4 bases lay in between. From germline, CDR1 is PRHDT and CDR2 FYEKMQ (reference sequence). The CDR3 sequence: CASSLEGSYEQYF. CDR3 coding DNA: TGTGCCAGCAGCTTAGAGGGCTCCTACGAGCAGTACTTC.

The rearrangement joins TRBV28 to TRBJ2-7; 10 positions match TRBD1. V shed 3 bases and J 1 base; nucleotides not matched to a gene: 6. The CDR3 runs 16 residues. CDR1 and CDR2 from the germline V gene are MDHEN and SYDVKM. The CDR3 loop reads CASSLKPGQGSYEQYF. The CDR3 region has the DNA TGTGCCAGCAGTTTGAAACCGGGACAGGGGTCCTACGAGCAGTACTTC.

The chain couples TRBV18 to TRBJ1-1; D is uncertain. The germline CDR1 and CDR2 sequences are KGHSH and LQKENI. The length of the CDR3 is 13 residues. The ends were cut back, 2 bases at V and 1 base at J, with 5 bases in the middle. The CDR3 DNA reads TGTGCCAGCTCACCAGCGCAGAACACTGAAGCTTTCTTT. It yields the protein CASSPAQNTEAFF.

This clone was counted between two and nine times. The chain combines TRBV2 with TRBJ1-6, with D possibly TRBD1 on 5 matching bases. Germline V gene data show CDR1 as SNHLY and CDR2 as FYNNEI. This CDR3 contains 14 residues. V was shortened by 6 bases and J by 8 bases, with 14 bases between the two germline ends. The CDR3 DNA is TGTGCCAGCAGAGCTCGGGCAGGGCATTCACCCCTCCACTTT. It specifies CASRARAGHSPLHF.

The gene calls are TRBV18 and TRBJ2-5, with D maybe TRBD2 (6 bases). This CDR3 has 14 amino acids. Trimming stripped 0 bases from V and 5 bases from J, with 10 bases between. Germline V gene lookup returns CDR1 KGHSH and CDR2 LQKENI. The CDR3 sequence: CASSPPSGSETQYF. As DNA, the CDR3 is TGTGCCAGCTCACCACCTTCCGGGAGTGAGACCCAGTACTTC.